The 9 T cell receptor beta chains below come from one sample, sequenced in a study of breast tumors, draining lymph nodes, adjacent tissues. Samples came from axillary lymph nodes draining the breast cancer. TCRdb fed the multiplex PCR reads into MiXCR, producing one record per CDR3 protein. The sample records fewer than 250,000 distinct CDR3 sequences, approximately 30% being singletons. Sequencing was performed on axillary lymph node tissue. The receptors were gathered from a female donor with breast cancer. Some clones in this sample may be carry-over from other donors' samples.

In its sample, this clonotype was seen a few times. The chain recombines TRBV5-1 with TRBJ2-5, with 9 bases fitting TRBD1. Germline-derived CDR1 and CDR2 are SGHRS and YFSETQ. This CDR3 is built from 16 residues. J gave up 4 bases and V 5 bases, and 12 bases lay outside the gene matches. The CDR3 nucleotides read TGCGCCAGCAGGCCTATCCCGACAGGGGGGTTAGAGACCCAGTACTTC. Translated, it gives CASRPIPTGGLETQYF. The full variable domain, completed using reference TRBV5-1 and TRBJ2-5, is KAGVTQTPRYLIKTRGQQVTLSCSPISGHRSVSWYQQTPGQGLQFLFEYFSETQRNKGNFPGRFSGRQFSNSRSEMNVSTLELGDSALYLCASRPIPTGGLETQYFGPGTRLLVL.

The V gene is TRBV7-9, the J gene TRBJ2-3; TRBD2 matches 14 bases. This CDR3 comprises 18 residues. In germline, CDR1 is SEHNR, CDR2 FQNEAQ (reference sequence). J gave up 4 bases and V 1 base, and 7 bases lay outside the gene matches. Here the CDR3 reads CASSLGCGLAGGSDTQYF. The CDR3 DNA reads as TGTGCCAGCAGCTTAGGGTGTGGACTAGCGGGAGGATCAGATACGCAGTATTTT.

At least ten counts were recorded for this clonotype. CDR3 nucleotide sequence: TGTGCCAGCAGTTCCACAGGGAGTCAGCCCCAGCATTTT. Translating gives CASSSTGSQPQHF. The chain uses TRBV6-5 and TRBJ1-5, with D possibly TRBD1 on 6 matching bases. V lost 4 bases and J lost 6, with 10 bases in between. CDR1 and CDR2 (germline): MNHEY, SVGAGI. The CDR3 is 13 residues long.

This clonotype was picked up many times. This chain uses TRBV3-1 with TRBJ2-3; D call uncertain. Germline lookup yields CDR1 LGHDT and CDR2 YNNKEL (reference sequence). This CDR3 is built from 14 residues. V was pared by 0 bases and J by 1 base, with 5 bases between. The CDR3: CASSQDYRTDTQYF. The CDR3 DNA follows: TGTGCCAGCAGCCAAGATTACCGCACAGATACGCAGTATTTT.

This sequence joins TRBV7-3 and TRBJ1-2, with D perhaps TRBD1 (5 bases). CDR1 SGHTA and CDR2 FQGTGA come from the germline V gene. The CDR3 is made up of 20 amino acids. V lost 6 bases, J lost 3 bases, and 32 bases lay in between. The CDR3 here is CASRKLGAPETGERDYGYTF. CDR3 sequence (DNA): TGTGCCAGCAGAAAACTCGGGGCGCCGGAAACCGGGGAGCGGGACTATGGCTACACCTTC.

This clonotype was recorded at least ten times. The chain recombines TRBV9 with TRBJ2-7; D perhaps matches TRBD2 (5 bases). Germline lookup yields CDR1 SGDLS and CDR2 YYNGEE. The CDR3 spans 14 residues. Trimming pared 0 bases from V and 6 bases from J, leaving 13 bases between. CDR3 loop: CASSVAPVTTEQYF. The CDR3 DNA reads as TGTGCCAGCAGCGTAGCTCCGGTGACTACCGAGCAGTACTTC.

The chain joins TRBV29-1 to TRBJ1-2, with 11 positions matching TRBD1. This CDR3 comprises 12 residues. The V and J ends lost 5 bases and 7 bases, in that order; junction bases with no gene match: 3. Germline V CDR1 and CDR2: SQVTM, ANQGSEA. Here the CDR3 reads CSVRDRGIGYTF. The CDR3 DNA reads TGCAGCGTTCGGGACAGGGGGATTGGCTACACCTTC. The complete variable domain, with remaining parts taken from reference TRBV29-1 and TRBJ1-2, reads SAVISQKPSRDICQRGTSLTIQCQVDSQVTMMFWYRQQPGQSLTLIATANQGSEATYESGFVIDKFPISRPNLTFSTLTVSNMSPEDSSIYLCSVRDRGIGYTFGSGTRLTVV.

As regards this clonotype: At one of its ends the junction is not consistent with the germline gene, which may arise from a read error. The CDR3 bases are TGTGCCAGCAGTAGACGGACTAGGGACGAGTTC. Its translation: CASSRRTRDEF. The chain recombines TRBV2 with TRBJ2-5, with 7 nucleotides matching TRBD2. The CDR3 is 11 amino acids. Germline assignment: CDR1 SNHLY and CDR2 FYNNEI.

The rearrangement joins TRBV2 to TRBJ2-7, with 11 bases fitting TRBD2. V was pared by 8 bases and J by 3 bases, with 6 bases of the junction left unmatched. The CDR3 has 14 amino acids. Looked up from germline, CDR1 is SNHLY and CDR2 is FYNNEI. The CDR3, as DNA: TGTGCCAGCCTGACTAGCGGGAAAGGCTACGAGCAGTACTTC. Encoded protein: CASLTSGKGYEQYF.